This T cell receptor beta chain was captured in a study of cytomegalovirus exposure and HLA in healthy donors. The study, taken as a whole, reports: A later analysis showed HLA-associated TCR beta chains outstripping equally common others in clonal expansion. In a later analysis, DRB1 alleles had the most associated TCRs; HLA-C alleles the fewest.

Trimming at V came to 0 bases and at J to 2 bases, leaving 2 bases not matched to a gene. The CDR3 is made up of 14 amino acids. Germline assignment: CDR1 SGHRS and CDR2 YFSETQ. Donors counted as nominally healthy when sampled, yet unrecorded immune exposures were likely. A multiplex PCR was run with 60 Vbeta primers and 13 Jbeta primers. The protocol was immunoSEQ multiplex PCR, while the TCRdb copy is restricted to in-frame clones and leaves out a portion. The sample lists fewer than 300,000 clones, over 70% occurring once. Concerning this clone: The antigen is undetermined. The identical CDR3 is also encoded by other nucleotide sequences in the sample.

This receptor was taken from a girl aged 2 to 9 in good health and CMV-seronegative. The sequencing input was PBMCs. The genes are TRBV5-1 and TRBJ2-7; TRBD1 matches at 7 bases. CDR3 sequence: CASSLGQGAYEQYF. Here the CDR3 DNA reads TGCGCCAGCAGCTTGGGCCAGGGGGCCTACGAGCAGTACTTC.